The 17 T cell receptor beta chains given below trace back to one sample, sequenced in a study of response to subunit inactivated influenza vaccine. Via MiXCR, TCRdb re-called the RT-PCR reads, giving one row per CDR3 protein. The profile shows approximately 170,000 distinct CDR3 sequences, over 9.5% of them singletons. This sample was shared with a second study, whose subject was T cells expressing NK-cell markers. This second study says: The cDNA for TCR beta came from 5'RACE template switching with UMIs.

The material sequenced was CD8+ T cells sorted from PBMCs, taken 11 to 12 days after vaccination. Receptors originate from a man in his fifties or sixties who received an inactivated influenza vaccine.

This clonotype was counted ten times or more. This chain links TRBV13 with TRBJ2-1; unclear D gene. Per germline, CDR1 PRHDT and CDR2 FYEKMQ (reference sequence). Trimming left V 5 bases short and J 6 bases short, with 8 bases between. The CDR3 runs 12 residues. The DNA for the CDR3 is TGTGCCAGCAGCCCCCTTAGCAATGAGCAGTTCTTC. It translates to CASSPLSNEQFF.

This clonotype appeared many times. The chain couples TRBV15 to TRBJ1-1, with D possibly TRBD1 on 5 matching bases. CDR3 length: 13 residues. V dropped 5 bases and J dropped 2 bases, with 9 bases sitting between them. CDR1 is LNHNV and CDR2 is YYDKDF in the germline V gene (reference sequence). For the CDR3, the DNA is TGTGCCACCAGCCAGGGATACAACACTGAAGCTTTCTTT. Its translation: CATSQGYNTEAFF.

As to this clonotype: Its ends do not fully match the called genes, so a read error is possible. The rearrangement joins TRBV6-1 to TRBJ2-5, with D perhaps matching TRBD1 (6 bases). The germline V gene encodes CDR1 MNHNS and CDR2 SASEGT. The CDR3 has 18 amino acids. In DNA form, the CDR3 reads TGTGCCAGCAAGTCTTACTATGTATCGGGACACACGCAAGAGGCCCAGTACTTC. Its translation is CASKSYYVSGHTQEAQYF.

This clonotype occurred a few times. V is TRBV28 and J is TRBJ2-2; D remains unclear. With 6 bases removed from V and 2 bases from J, the gap between germline ends came to 16 bases. The germline V gene encodes CDR1 MDHEN and CDR2 SYDVKM. The CDR3 spans 16 residues. CDR3 sequence: CASSSLYSINTGELFF. The CDR3 nucleotides are TGTGCCAGCAGCTCACTGTATAGTATTAACACCGGGGAGCTGTTTTTT.

This clonotype has at least ten counts. This rearrangement joins TRBV4-3 to TRBJ1-2, with 7 bases fitting TRBD1. J lost 2 bases, V lost 0 bases, and 3 bases had no gene match. Germline CDR1 is LGHNA and CDR2 is YSLEER. The CDR3 extends over 15 amino acids. DNA of the CDR3: TGCGCCAGCAGCCAAGAACCACAGGGGAACTATGGCTACACCTTC. This translates into CASSQEPQGNYGYTF.

This chain connects TRBV7-9 to TRBJ2-3; the D is unclear. The CDR3 consists of 15 residues. The V gene lost 5 bases and the J gene lost 4 bases, with 16 bases spanning the gap. Germline V lookup: CDR1 SEHNR, CDR2 FQNEAQ (reference sequence). The CDR3 nucleotides are TGTGCCAGCAGCGAACTCCCGTCGGAAGCAGATACGCAGTATTTT. Amino acids: CASSELPSEADTQYF.

The chain employs TRBV30 and TRBJ2-7; TRBD1 matches 12 bases. In germline, CDR1 is GTSNPN, CDR2 SVGIG (reference sequence). The CDR3 is 14 residues long. With 0 bases clipped from V and 7 bases from J, the junction kept 4 bases outside the gene matches. CDR3 bases: TGTGCCTGGAGTGTGGGACAGGGGGCTATTGAGCAGTACTTC. It encodes CAWSVGQGAIEQYF.

The chain uses TRBV5-1 and TRBJ2-7; 8 nucleotides match TRBD2. The CDR3 has 15 amino acids. Germline CDR1 reads SGHRS; CDR2 reads YFSETQ. V shed 4 bases and J 0 bases; nucleotides not matched to a gene: 6. This chain's CDR3 is CASSLSRGASYEQYF. DNA of the CDR3: TGCGCCAGCAGCCTCTCGCGGGGGGCCTCCTACGAGCAGTACTTC.

With respect to this clonotype: This sequence may be a read error, since a much larger clone differs from it by one base. V and J are TRBV2 and TRBJ1-1; D might be TRBD1 (5 bases). Germline-derived CDR1 and CDR2 are SNHLY and FYNNEI. V lost 3 bases to trimming and J lost 7 bases, with 15 bases between them. CDR3 length: 14 amino acids. CDR3 in amino acids: CASSEEPTGLEAFF. CDR3 coding DNA: TGTGCCAGCAGTGAGGAACCAACAGGACTTGAAGCTTTCTTT.

This clonotype was picked up a small number of times. The chain employs TRBV9 and TRBJ2-1, with D possibly matching TRBD2 (7 bases). The germline V gene encodes CDR1 SGDLS and CDR2 YYNGEE. V dropped 5 bases and J dropped 0 bases, with 12 bases sitting between them. The CDR3 is 15 amino acids. The CDR3 sequence is CASSAGEGSYNEQFF. In DNA, the CDR3 is TGTGCCAGCAGTGCAGGGGAGGGCTCCTACAATGAGCAGTTCTTC.

This sequence joins TRBV12-3 or TRBV12-4 and TRBJ1-1; D uncertain. Trimming removed 2 bases from V and 10 bases from J, with 11 bases in between. This CDR3 has 12 residues. The CDR3 nucleotides are TGTGCCAGCAGTTTAAGGACTACCCCAGCTTTCTTT. Its translation: CASSLRTTPAFF.

This clonotype was observed once. The chain is built from TRBV6-9 and TRBJ2-1; D remains ambiguous. The J call may be wrong; the DNA end is better matched by TRBJ2-7. Germline V gives CDR1 MNHGY, CDR2 SVAAGI. The CDR3 has 15 residues. In DNA, the CDR3 is TGTGCCACCCAAGCTGGATACAGCTCCTACAATGAGCAGTACTTC. Encoded protein: CATQAGYSSYNEQYF.

This clonotype was found many times. This rearrangement joins TRBV12-3 or TRBV12-4 to TRBJ2-3; D unclear. This CDR3 is built from 15 residues. Trimming took 1 base from V and 3 from J, leaving 11 bases between them. CDR3 residues: CASSLESVSTDTQYF. The CDR3 DNA reads as TGTGCCAGCAGTTTAGAGTCTGTTAGTACAGATACGCAGTATTTT.

Only a few counts were recorded for this clonotype. This chain joins TRBV6-1 and TRBJ2-5, with 10 bases fitting TRBD2. With V trimmed by 6 bases and J by 2 bases, 6 bases remained unmatched. The CDR3 length is 15 residues. Germline CDR1 MNHNS, CDR2 SASEGT. In DNA, the CDR3 is TGTGCCAGCAGCTTTCTAGCGGGAGTGCAAGAGACCCAGTACTTC. Protein: CASSFLAGVQETQYF.

The rearrangement links TRBV13 to TRBJ1-1, with D possibly TRBD1 on 5 matching bases. Germline CDR1 is PRHDT and CDR2 is FYEKMQ (reference sequence). Deletions cut 2 bases from V and 0 bases from J, with 10 bases between. The CDR3 consists of 15 residues. The DNA of the CDR3 is TGTGCCAGCAGCTTAAGAGGGGCGATGAACACTGAAGCTTTCTTT. It translates to CASSLRGAMNTEAFF.

The chain uses TRBV28 and TRBJ1-6; D gene uncertain. V was clipped by 8 bases and J by 10 bases, with 15 bases between them. CDR1 is MDHEN, CDR2 SYDVKM, per germline. The CDR3 consists of 13 residues. In nucleotides, the CDR3 is TGTGCCAGCGGCGAGGGTTTGAGGTCACCCCTCCACTTT. Translated, it gives CASGEGLRSPLHF.

This clonotype was seen ten or more times. V usage is TRBV29-1 and J usage is TRBJ2-1; TRBD1 matches at 8 bases. The germline gives CDR1 SQVTM, CDR2 ANQGSEA. CDR3 length: 14 amino acids. V lost 3 bases to trimming and J lost 8 bases; unmatched junction nucleotides: 9. CDR3 loop: CSVERTGNHDEQFF. As DNA, the CDR3 is TGCAGCGTTGAGAGGACAGGGAACCACGATGAGCAGTTCTTC.